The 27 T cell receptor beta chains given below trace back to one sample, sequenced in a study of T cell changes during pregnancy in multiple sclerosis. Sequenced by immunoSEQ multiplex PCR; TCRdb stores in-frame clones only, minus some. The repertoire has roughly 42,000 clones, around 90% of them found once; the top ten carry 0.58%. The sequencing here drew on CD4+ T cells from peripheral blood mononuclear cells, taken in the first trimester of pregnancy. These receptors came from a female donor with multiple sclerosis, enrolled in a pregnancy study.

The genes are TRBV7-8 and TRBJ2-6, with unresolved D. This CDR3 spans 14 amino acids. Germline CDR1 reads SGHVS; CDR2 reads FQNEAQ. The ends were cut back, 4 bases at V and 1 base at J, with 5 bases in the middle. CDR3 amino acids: CASSSSSGANVLTF. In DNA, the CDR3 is TGTGCCAGCAGCTCCTCGTCTGGGGCCAACGTCCTGACTTTC.

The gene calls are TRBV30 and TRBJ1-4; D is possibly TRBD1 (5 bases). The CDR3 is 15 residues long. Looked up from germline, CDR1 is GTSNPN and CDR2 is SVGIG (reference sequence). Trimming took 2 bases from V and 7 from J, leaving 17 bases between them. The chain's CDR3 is CAWSPGQGRGEKLFF. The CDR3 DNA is TGTGCCTGGAGTCCGGGCCAAGGGAGGGGTGAAAAACTGTTTTTT.

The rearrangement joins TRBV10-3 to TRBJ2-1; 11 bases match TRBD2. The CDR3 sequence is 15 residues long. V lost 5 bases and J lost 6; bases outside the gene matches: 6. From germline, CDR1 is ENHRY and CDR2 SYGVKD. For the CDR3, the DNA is TGTGCCATCAGTATATCGGGACTAGCGGCCAATGAGCAGTTCTTC. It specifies CAISISGLAANEQFF.

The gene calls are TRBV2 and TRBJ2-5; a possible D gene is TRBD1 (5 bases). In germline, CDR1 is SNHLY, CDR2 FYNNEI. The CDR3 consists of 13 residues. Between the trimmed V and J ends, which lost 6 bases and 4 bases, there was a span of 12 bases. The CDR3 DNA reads TGTGCCAGCAGGGACACCAGAGGAGAGACCCAGTACTTC. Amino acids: CASRDTRGETQYF.

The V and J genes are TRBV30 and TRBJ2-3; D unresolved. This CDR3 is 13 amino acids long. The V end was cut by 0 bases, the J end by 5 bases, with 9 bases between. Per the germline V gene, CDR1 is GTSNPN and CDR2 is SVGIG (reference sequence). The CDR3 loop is CAWSVRYGDTQYF. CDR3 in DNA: TGTGCCTGGAGTGTTCGTTACGGAGATACGCAGTATTTT.

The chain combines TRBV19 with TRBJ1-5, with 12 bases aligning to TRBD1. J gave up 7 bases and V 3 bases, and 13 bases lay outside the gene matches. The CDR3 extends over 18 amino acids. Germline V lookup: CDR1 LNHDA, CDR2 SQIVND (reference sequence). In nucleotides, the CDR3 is TGTGCCAGTAGTATCCTAACGGGACAGGGGGCCATGGGGCAGCCCCAGCATTTT. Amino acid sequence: CASSILTGQGAMGQPQHF.

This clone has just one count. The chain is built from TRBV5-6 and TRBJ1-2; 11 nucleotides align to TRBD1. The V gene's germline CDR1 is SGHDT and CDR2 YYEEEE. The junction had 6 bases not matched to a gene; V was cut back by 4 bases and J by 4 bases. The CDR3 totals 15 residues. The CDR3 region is CASSPGQGGSYGYTF. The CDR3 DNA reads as TGTGCCAGCAGCCCGGGACAGGGGGGAAGCTATGGCTACACCTTC. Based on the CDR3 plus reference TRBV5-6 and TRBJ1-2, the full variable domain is DAGVTQSPTHLIKTRGQQVTLRCSPKSGHDTVSWYQQALGQGPQFIFQYYEEEERQRGNFPDRFSGHQFPNYSSELNVNALLLGDSALYLCASSPGQGGSYGYTFGSGTRLTVV.

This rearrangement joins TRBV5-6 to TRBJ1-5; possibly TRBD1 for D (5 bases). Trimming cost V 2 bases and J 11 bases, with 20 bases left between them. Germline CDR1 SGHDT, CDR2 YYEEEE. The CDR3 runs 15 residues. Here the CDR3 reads CASSFNAGHRSSQHF. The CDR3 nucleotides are TGTGCCAGCAGCTTCAACGCGGGGCATAGGTCGTCCCAGCATTTT.

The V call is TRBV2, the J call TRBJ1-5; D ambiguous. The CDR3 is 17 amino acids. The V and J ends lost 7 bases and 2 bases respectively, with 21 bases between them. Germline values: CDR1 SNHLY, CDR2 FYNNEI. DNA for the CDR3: TGTGCCAGCACCTCACGACGCCCTCTCGGAGGCAATCAGCCCCAGCATTTT. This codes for CASTSRRPLGGNQPQHF.

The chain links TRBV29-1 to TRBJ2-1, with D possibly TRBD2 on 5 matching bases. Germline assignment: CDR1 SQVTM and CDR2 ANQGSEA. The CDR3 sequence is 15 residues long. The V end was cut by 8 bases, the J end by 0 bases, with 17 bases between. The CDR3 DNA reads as TGCAGCACCTCCGGACTCTCGAGCTCCTACAATGAGCAGTTCTTC. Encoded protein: CSTSGLSSSYNEQFF.

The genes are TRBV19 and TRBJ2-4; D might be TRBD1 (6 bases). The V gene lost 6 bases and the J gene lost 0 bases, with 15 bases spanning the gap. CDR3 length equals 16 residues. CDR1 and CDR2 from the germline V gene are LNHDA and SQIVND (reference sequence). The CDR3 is CASRGLDRLAKNIQYF. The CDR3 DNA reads TGTGCCAGTAGGGGTCTGGACAGACTAGCCAAAAACATTCAGTACTTC.

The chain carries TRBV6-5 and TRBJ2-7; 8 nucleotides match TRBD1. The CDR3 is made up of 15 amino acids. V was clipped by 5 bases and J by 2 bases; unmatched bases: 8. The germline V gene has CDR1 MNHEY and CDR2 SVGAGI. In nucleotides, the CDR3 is TGTGCCAGCAGTGCCGGGACAGGCGGGACCTACGAGCAGTACTTC. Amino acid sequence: CASSAGTGGTYEQYF.

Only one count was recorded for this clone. The CDR3 DNA reads as TGTGCCAGCAGCTCCCCCGGGACAGGGGGTAACTATGGCTACACCTTC. This codes for CASSSPGTGGNYGYTF. The genes are TRBV28 and TRBJ1-2; 11 nucleotides agree with TRBD1. Germline V lookup: CDR1 MDHEN, CDR2 SYDVKM. Trimming removed 6 bases from V and 1 base from J; junction bases left unmatched: 7. This CDR3 comprises 16 residues.

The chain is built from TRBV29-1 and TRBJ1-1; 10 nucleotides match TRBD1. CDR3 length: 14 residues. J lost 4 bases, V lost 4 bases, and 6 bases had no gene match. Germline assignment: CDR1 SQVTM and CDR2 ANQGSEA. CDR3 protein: CSVGQGAWGTEAFF. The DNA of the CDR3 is TGCAGCGTTGGACAGGGGGCATGGGGCACTGAAGCTTTCTTT. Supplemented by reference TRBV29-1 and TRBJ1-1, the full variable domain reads SAVISQKPSRDICQRGTSLTIQCQVDSQVTMMFWYRQQPGQSLTLIATANQGSEATYESGFVIDKFPISRPNLTFSTLTVSNMSPEDSSIYLCSVGQGAWGTEAFFGQGTRLTVV.

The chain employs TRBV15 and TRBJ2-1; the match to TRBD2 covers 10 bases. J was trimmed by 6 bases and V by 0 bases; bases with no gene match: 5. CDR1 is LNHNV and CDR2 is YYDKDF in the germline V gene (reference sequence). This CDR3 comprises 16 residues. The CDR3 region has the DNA TGTGCCACCAGCAGAGATACTGGACTAGCGGCCAATGAGCAGTTCTTC. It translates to CATSRDTGLAANEQFF.

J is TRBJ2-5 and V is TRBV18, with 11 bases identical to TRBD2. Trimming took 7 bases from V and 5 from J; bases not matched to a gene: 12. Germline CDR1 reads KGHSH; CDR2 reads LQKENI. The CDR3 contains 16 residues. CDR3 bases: TGTGCCAGCTACACGGTAGCGGGAGGGCCGGGGGAGACCCAGTACTTC. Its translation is CASYTVAGGPGETQYF.

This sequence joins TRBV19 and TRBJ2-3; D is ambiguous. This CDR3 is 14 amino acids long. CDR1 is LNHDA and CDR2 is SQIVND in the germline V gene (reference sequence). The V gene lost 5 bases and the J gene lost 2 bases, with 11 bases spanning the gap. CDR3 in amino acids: CASSGAGFTDTQYF. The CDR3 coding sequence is TGTGCCAGTAGTGGTGCAGGTTTCACAGATACGCAGTATTTT.

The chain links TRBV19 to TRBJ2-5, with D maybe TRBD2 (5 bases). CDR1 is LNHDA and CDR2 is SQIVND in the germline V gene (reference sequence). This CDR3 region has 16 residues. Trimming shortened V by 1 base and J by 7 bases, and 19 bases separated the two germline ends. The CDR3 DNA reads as TGTGCCAGTAGTATAGGAGGGAGATCTCAACGGGGGACCCAGTACTTC. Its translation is CASSIGGRSQRGTQYF.

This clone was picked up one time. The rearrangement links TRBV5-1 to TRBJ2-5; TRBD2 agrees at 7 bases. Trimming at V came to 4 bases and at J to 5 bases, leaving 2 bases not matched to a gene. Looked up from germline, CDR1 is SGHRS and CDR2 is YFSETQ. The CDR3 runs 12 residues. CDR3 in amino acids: CASSRGVETQYF. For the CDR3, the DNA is TGCGCCAGCAGCCGGGGGGTGGAGACCCAGTACTTC.

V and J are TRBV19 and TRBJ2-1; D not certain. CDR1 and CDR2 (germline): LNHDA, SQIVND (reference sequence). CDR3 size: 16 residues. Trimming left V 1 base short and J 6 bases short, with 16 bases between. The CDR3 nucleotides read TGTGCCAGTAGTATAGGAGGCAATTCCGTTGGCAATGAGCAGTTCTTC. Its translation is CASSIGGNSVGNEQFF. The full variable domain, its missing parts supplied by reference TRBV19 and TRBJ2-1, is DGGITQSPKYLFRKEGQNVTLSCEQNLNHDAMYWYRQDPGQGLRLIYYSQIVNDFQKGDIAEGYSVSREKKESFPLTVTSAQKNPTAFYLCASSIGGNSVGNEQFFGPGTRLTVL.

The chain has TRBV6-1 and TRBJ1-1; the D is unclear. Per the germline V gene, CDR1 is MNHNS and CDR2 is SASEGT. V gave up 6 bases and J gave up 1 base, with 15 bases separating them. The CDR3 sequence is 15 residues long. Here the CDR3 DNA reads TGTGCCAGCAGATCCCGCATAGAATGGAACACTGAAGCTTTCTTT. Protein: CASRSRIEWNTEAFF.

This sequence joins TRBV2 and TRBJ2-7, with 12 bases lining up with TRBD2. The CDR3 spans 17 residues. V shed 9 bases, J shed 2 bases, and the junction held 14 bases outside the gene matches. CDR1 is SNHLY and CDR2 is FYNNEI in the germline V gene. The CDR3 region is CASKNGRTSGTPYEQYF. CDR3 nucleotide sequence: TGTGCCAGTAAAAATGGAAGGACTAGCGGGACACCCTACGAGCAGTACTTC.

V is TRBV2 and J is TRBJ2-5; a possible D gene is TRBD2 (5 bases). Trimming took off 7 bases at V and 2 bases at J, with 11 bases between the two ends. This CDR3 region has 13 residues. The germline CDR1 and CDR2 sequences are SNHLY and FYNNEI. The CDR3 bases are TGTGCCAGCACCACGTGGGAGCAAGAGACCCAGTACTTC. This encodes CASTTWEQETQYF.

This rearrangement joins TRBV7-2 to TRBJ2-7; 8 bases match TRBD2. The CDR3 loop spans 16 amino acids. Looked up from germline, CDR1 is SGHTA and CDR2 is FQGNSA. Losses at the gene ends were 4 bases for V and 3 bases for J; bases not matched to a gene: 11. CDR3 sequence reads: CASSSSGLAGLYEQYF. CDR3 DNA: TGTGCCAGCAGCTCAAGTGGCCTAGCGGGCCTCTACGAGCAGTACTTC.

Here the CDR3 reads CASSSRETSHEQYF. In nucleotides, the CDR3 is TGTGCCAGCAGCTCGCGGGAGACCAGCCACGAGCAGTACTTC. This chain joins TRBV7-8 and TRBJ2-7; TRBD2 agrees at 7 bases. Germline V CDR1 and CDR2: SGHVS, FQNEAQ. The CDR3 loop spans 14 amino acids. The J segment lost 5 bases and the V segment lost 4 bases, leaving 8 bases of the junction unmatched.

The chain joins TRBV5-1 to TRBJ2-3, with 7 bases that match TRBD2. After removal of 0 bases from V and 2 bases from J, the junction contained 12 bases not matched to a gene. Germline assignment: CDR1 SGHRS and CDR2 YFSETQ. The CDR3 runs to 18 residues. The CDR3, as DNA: TGCGCCAGCAGCTTGGGGTTTTCGGGTGCGGGAGTCACAGATACGCAGTATTTT. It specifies CASSLGFSGAGVTDTQYF.

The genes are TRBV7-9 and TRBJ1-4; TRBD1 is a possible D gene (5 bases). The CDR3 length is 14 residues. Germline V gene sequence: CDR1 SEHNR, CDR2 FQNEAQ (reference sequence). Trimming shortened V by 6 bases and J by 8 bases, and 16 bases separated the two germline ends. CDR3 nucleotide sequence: TGTGCCAGCAGTACAGGAGCCTTAGTGGAAAAACTGTTTTTT. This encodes CASSTGALVEKLFF.